A selection of T cell receptor beta chains follows, all from one sample in a study of cytomegalovirus exposure and HLA in healthy donors. Sequencing was performed with immunoSEQ multiplex PCR; in TCRdb, only in-frame clones are kept and a portion is missing. Of approximately 200,000 clones listed, around 85% are singletons. The sequenced sample consisted of PBMCs. These receptors were obtained from a woman in her forties or fifties in good health and CMV-seronegative. The CDR3 runs from the conserved cysteine through the conserved F or W. D genes are given only for firm matches. Clone size is stated in some rows and not others, as once, few, many or a class when expanded.

d_gene,abundance,j_gene,v_gene,len,CDR3aa,CDR3nt
TRBD2,-,TRBJ2-3,TRBV27,15,CASHGTSDHTDTQYF,TGTGCCAGCCACGGGACTAGCGATCACACAGATACGCAGTATTTT
TRBD1,-,TRBJ2-5,TRBV5-4,14,CASSYRTGEETQYF,TGTGCCAGCAGCTACAGGACAGGCGAAGAGACCCAGTACTTC
TRBD2,-,TRBJ2-7,TRBV14,14,CASRLTSGMYEQYF,TGTGCCAGCAGGCTGACTAGCGGGATGTACGAGCAGTACTTC
-,-,TRBJ2-7,TRBV28,13,CASTELEDYEQYF,TGTGCCAGCACGGAACTAGAAGACTACGAGCAGTACTTC
-,-,TRBJ2-6,TRBV18,14,CASSPTTGANVLTF,TGTGCCAGCTCTCCGACTACTGGGGCCAACGTCCTGACTTTC
-,-,TRBJ1-5,TRBV21-1,14,CASSKEGVIGPQHF,TGTGCCAGCAGCAAAGAGGGGGTTATTGGGCCCCAGCATTTT
-,once,TRBJ2-7,TRBV11-2,13,CASSPGTTYEQYF,TGTGCCAGCAGCCCCGGGACAACCTACGAGCAGTATTTC
-,-,TRBJ2-7,TRBV9,14,CASSGGGSSYEQYF,TGTGCCAGCAGCGGTGGGGGCTCCTCCTACGAGCAGTACTTC
TRBD2,-,TRBJ2-5,TRBV6-5,15,CASSYQSGSGETQYF,TGTGCCAGCAGTTACCAGAGCGGGAGCGGGGAGACCCAGTACTTC
TRBD1,-,TRBJ1-4,TRBV6-1,14,CASSTGTGNEKLFF,TGTGCCAGCAGTACCGGGACAGGGAATGAAAAACTGTTTTTT
-,-,TRBJ2-6,TRBV18,16,CASSPGGVTRANVLTF,TGTGCCAGCTCACCCGGCGGGGTTACTAGGGCCAACGTCCTGACTTTC
-,-,TRBJ2-2,TRBV6-6,15,CASIDGIGGTGELFF,TGTGCCAGCATCGACGGTATAGGAGGAACCGGGGAGCTGTTTTTT
TRBD2,-,TRBJ2-1,TRBV7-2,13,CASSWTRSNEQFF,TGTGCCAGCAGCTGGACTAGATCGAATGAGCAGTTCTTC
TRBD1,-,TRBJ1-1,TRBV2,13,CASSRQGNTEAFF,TGTGCCAGCTCGCGACAGGGGAACACTGAAGCTTTCTTT
TRBD2,-,TRBJ2-3,TRBV29-1,15,CGVERGGRGTDTQYF,TGCGGCGTTGAAAGGGGCGGGAGGGGTACAGATACGCAGTATTTT
-,-,TRBJ1-6,TRBV14,17,CASSQRGGYSYNSPLHF,TGTGCCAGCAGCCAGAGGGGAGGCTACTCCTATAATTCACCCCTCCACTTT
-,-,TRBJ2-3,TRBV5-1,15,CASSLMVGAADTQYF,TGCGCCAGCAGCTTGATGGTAGGGGCGGCAGATACGCAGTATTTT
-,-,TRBJ1-4,TRBV4-2,16,CASSRAMGADNEKLFF,TGTGCCAGCAGCAGAGCGATGGGAGCCGATAATGAAAAACTGTTTTTT
TRBD1,-,TRBJ1-5,TRBV9,16,CASSPAGTGDGQPQHF,TGTGCCAGCAGCCCCGCAGGGACAGGGGACGGGCAGCCCCAGCATTTT
TRBD1,-,TRBJ1-4,TRBV27,17,CASSLFQGASTNEKLFF,TGTGCCAGCAGTTTATTCCAGGGGGCCTCGACTAATGAAAAACTGTTTTTT
TRBD1,-,TRBJ2-1,TRBV29-1,13,CSVAQGAQNEQFF,TGCAGCGTGGCACAGGGGGCGCAGAATGAGCAGTTCTTC
TRBD1,-,TRBJ2-7,TRBV29-1,12,CSAGTGIDEQYF,TGCAGCGCTGGGACAGGGATAGACGAGCAGTACTTC
-,-,TRBJ2-5,TRBV28,14,CASSFPVGKETQYF,TGTGCCAGCAGTTTCCCGGTGGGCAAGGAGACCCAGTACTTC
TRBD1,-,TRBJ2-2,TRBV30,14,CAWKQGTNTGELFF,TGTGCCTGGAAACAGGGGACGAACACCGGGGAGCTGTTTTTT
-,-,TRBJ1-1,TRBV5-4,15,CASSRGRYLNTEAFF,TGTGCCAGCAGCCGAGGGCGGTATTTGAACACTGAAGCTTTCTTT
-,-,TRBJ2-2,TRBV28,14,CASSPTSYTGELFF,TGTGCCAGCAGCCCTACTAGCTACACCGGGGAGCTGTTTTTT
-,-,TRBJ1-4,TRBV6-1,13,CASSEDRGEKLFF,TGTGCCAGCAGTGAAGACCGGGGTGAAAAACTGTTTTTT
TRBD1,-,TRBJ1-1,TRBV18,16,CASSSTVTGENTEAFF,TGTGCCAGCTCTTCGACCGTTACAGGGGAGAACACTGAAGCTTTCTTT